What follows are 21 T cell receptor beta chains derived from one specimen sequenced in a study of blood T cell repertoires in COVID-19. Here immunoSEQ multiplex PCR was the method, and the copy in TCRdb shows in-frame clones only, minus some. The sample shows approximately 54,000 clones, approximately 90% of them seen only once. The material sequenced was peripheral blood. Source of these receptors: a woman aged 40-49 years with active COVID-19.

V is TRBV15 and J is TRBJ1-4; 7 nucleotides agree with TRBD1. CDR1 and CDR2 from the germline V gene are LNHNV and YYDKDF (reference sequence). With V trimmed by 4 bases and J by 4 bases, 9 bases remained unmatched. The CDR3 has 16 residues. The CDR3 reads CATSTPNRGLNEKLFF. In DNA form, the CDR3 reads TGTGCCACCAGCACACCGAACAGGGGCCTTAATGAAAAACTGTTTTTT.

V and J are TRBV7-2 and TRBJ2-3; 10 bases map to TRBD2. CDR3 size: 18 residues. V shed 2 bases and J 0 bases; nucleotides not matched to a gene: 8. Per germline, CDR1 SGHTA and CDR2 FQGNSA. The CDR3 nucleotides read TGTGCCAGCAGCTTATGGGCTAGCGGGGGACCAAGCACAGATACGCAGTATTTT. It yields the protein CASSLWASGGPSTDTQYF.

This sequence joins TRBV5-6 and TRBJ2-5, with 8 bases lining up with TRBD2. Losses at the gene ends were 4 bases for V and 4 bases for J; bases not matched to a gene: 6. This CDR3 spans 14 amino acids. Germline V gene sequence: CDR1 SGHDT, CDR2 YYEEEE. CDR3 sequence reads: CASSDLAGLETQYF. The CDR3 bases are TGTGCCAGCAGCGACTTAGCGGGGTTAGAGACCCAGTACTTC.

The chain employs TRBV7-2 and TRBJ1-2, with 8 bases lining up with TRBD1. Germline V gene data show CDR1 as SGHTA and CDR2 as FQGNSA. J lost 1 base, V lost 6 bases, and 7 bases had no gene match. The CDR3 is made up of 15 amino acids. The CDR3 DNA sequence: TGTGCCAGCAGGCGAACGACAGGGGTTAACTATGGCTACACCTTC. Protein sequence: CASRRTTGVNYGYTF.

The rearrangement links TRBV7-2 to TRBJ2-7; D gene uncertain. The germline V gene encodes CDR1 SGHTA and CDR2 FQGNSA. This CDR3 spans 15 amino acids. Trimming removed 5 bases at V and 0 bases at J, with 14 bases between. The CDR3: CASSLGLGSSYEQYF. The DNA for the CDR3 is TGTGCCAGCAGCCTAGGCTTGGGCAGCTCCTACGAGCAGTACTTC.

The chain is built from TRBV3-1 (or the pseudogene TRBV3-2) and TRBJ2-5; 8 positions agree with TRBD2. J lost 5 bases, V lost 4 bases, and 9 bases had no gene match. Germline V gene lookup returns CDR1 LGHDT and CDR2 YNNKEL (reference sequence). The CDR3 totals 15 residues. The CDR3 DNA reads TGTGCCAGCAGCCTTGCCGGGGGGGCCGTGGAGACCCAGTACTTC. This sequence encodes CASSLAGGAVETQYF.

J is TRBJ2-7 and V is TRBV2, with 8 nucleotides matching TRBD2. Germline CDR1 is SNHLY and CDR2 is FYNNEI. The CDR3 extends over 14 amino acids. Germline trimming cut 6 bases from V and 2 bases from J; bases unmatched to any gene: 6. Here the CDR3 reads CASSVIGGAYEQYF. The CDR3 coding sequence is TGTGCCAGCAGCGTTATCGGGGGGGCCTACGAGCAGTACTTC. The complete variable domain, with remaining parts taken from reference TRBV2 and TRBJ2-7, reads EPEVTQTPSHQVTQMGQEVILRCVPISNHLYFYWYRQILGQKVEFLVSFYNNEISEKSEIFDDQFSVERPDGSNFTLKIRSTKLEDSAMYFCASSVIGGAYEQYFGPGTRLTVT.

The table lists this clone with a few counts. The CDR3 DNA reads TGTGCCAGCAGCTTAGAACGGGGAGATAATTCACCCCTCCACTTT. It translates to CASSLERGDNSPLHF. The rearrangement uses TRBV7-9 and TRBJ1-6; unclear D gene. The V and J ends lost 1 base and 5 bases respectively, with 9 bases between them. The CDR3 sequence is 15 residues long. Germline CDR1 reads SEHNR; CDR2 reads FQNEAQ (reference sequence).

The rearrangement joins TRBV19 to TRBJ1-1; D might be TRBD1 (5 bases). V lost 7 bases and J 5 bases, leaving 20 bases between the germline ends. Germline V lookup: CDR1 LNHDA, CDR2 SQIVND (reference sequence). There are 15 residues in the CDR3. CDR3 bases: TGTGCCAGTACCTGGGACGAAGCGGGAAGGACTGAAGCTTTCTTT. This encodes CASTWDEAGRTEAFF. The full variable domain, completed using reference TRBV19 and TRBJ1-1, is DGGITQSPKYLFRKEGQNVTLSCEQNLNHDAMYWYRQDPGQGLRLIYYSQIVNDFQKGDIAEGYSVSREKKESFPLTVTSAQKNPTAFYLCASTWDEAGRTEAFFGQGTRLTVV.

The gene calls are TRBV7-9 and TRBJ1-4; D gene ambiguous. The CDR3 sequence is 13 residues long. Germline values: CDR1 SEHNR, CDR2 FQNEAQ (reference sequence). V dropped 2 bases and J dropped 6 bases, with 7 bases sitting between them. The CDR3 protein is CASSLPPDEKLFF. The CDR3 DNA follows: TGTGCCAGCAGCTTACCCCCCGATGAAAAACTGTTTTTT.

V and J are TRBV5-6 and TRBJ2-3; a weak D match, TRBD2 (6 bases). The germline gives CDR1 SGHDT, CDR2 YYEEEE. V was clipped by 6 bases and J by 4 bases, with 15 bases between them. The length of the CDR3 is 14 residues. The CDR3 nucleotides read TGTGCCAGCACAGACTGGGGGGTGGCAGATACGCAGTATTTT. The encoded protein is CASTDWGVADTQYF.

The chain is built from TRBV7-9 and TRBJ2-7; maybe TRBD1 (6 bases). Germline V lookup: CDR1 SEHNR, CDR2 FQNEAQ (reference sequence). The CDR3 totals 14 residues. V was trimmed by 4 bases and J by 5 bases, leaving 15 bases between them. The CDR3 spells CASSYTTGLDEQYF. As DNA, the CDR3 is TGTGCCAGCAGCTATACTACAGGGTTAGACGAGCAGTACTTC.

The CDR3 DNA reads as TGCAGCGTTGTACGGACAGGTGAAGCTTTCTTT. Its translation: CSVVRTGEAFF. This chain joins TRBV29-1 and TRBJ1-1; the match to TRBD1 covers 7 bases. The CDR3 has 11 residues. Germline V lookup: CDR1 SQVTM, CDR2 ANQGSEA. Trimming took 4 bases from V and 7 from J; bases not matched to a gene: 3.

V and J are TRBV7-7 and TRBJ2-5; tentative D call: TRBD2 (7 bases). This CDR3 is 15 amino acids long. Germline CDR1 reads SSHAT; CDR2 reads FNYEAQ (reference sequence). V was clipped by 4 bases and J by 3 bases, with 15 bases between them. In DNA, the CDR3 is TGTGCCAGCAGCTCGAGTGGAGGGGGGGAAGAGACCCAGTACTTC. As protein: CASSSSGGGEETQYF.

This chain joins TRBV11-3 and TRBJ2-5, with 14 bases identical to TRBD2. Germline CDR1 is SGHNT and CDR2 is YENEEA. Trimming at V came to 1 base and at J to 3 bases, leaving 4 bases not matched to a gene. There are 17 residues in the CDR3. CDR3 protein: CASSLGLAGGTEETQYF. Here the CDR3 DNA reads TGTGCCAGCAGCTTAGGACTAGCGGGGGGGACCGAAGAGACCCAGTACTTC.

The chain uses TRBV7-9 and TRBJ1-1; 7 positions agree with TRBD1. Germline loops: CDR1 SEHNR, CDR2 FQNEAQ (reference sequence). V was clipped by 4 bases and J by 2 bases; unmatched bases: 7. The CDR3 has 15 residues. CDR3 residues: CASSSRRGLNTEAFF. As DNA, the CDR3 is TGTGCCAGCAGCTCGAGGAGGGGGCTAAACACTGAAGCTTTCTTT.

The CDR3 region is CSGGQGAGDTQYF. Written as DNA, the CDR3 is TGCAGCGGTGGACAGGGGGCTGGAGATACGCAGTATTTT. The chain employs TRBV29-1 and TRBJ2-3; 11 bases are a match to TRBD1. V gave up 7 bases and J gave up 5 bases; unmatched junction bases: 5. Germline values: CDR1 SQVTM, CDR2 ANQGSEA. The CDR3 has 13 residues.

This chain uses TRBV5-1 with TRBJ2-5; 10 nucleotides match TRBD1. Per germline, CDR1 SGHRS and CDR2 YFSETQ. There are 14 residues in the CDR3. Germline trimming cut 9 bases from V and 2 bases from J; bases unmatched to any gene: 7. Here the CDR3 DNA reads TGCGCCACCAGGACAGGGGGTCCTCAAGAGACCCAGTACTTC. Translating it yields CATRTGGPQETQYF.

The rearrangement links TRBV6-5 to TRBJ1-6; D unclear. The CDR3 contains 13 residues. Germline-derived CDR1 and CDR2 are MNHEY and SVGAGI. Trimming removed 5 bases from V and 8 bases from J, with 10 bases in between. The CDR3 loop reads CASSTDGDSPLHF. The CDR3 region has the DNA TGTGCCAGCAGTACCGACGGGGATTCACCCCTCCACTTT.

The chain joins TRBV7-3 to TRBJ2-2; a possible D gene is TRBD2 (6 bases). CDR1 SGHTA and CDR2 FQGTGA come from the germline V gene. This CDR3 comprises 16 residues. V lost 1 base and J lost 7, with 16 bases in between. The CDR3 spells CASSLNGGSLGGELFF. CDR3 coding DNA: TGTGCCAGCAGCTTAAACGGGGGAAGTCTTGGCGGGGAGCTGTTTTTT.

The chain combines TRBV18 with TRBJ1-1; 11 bases fit TRBD1. Unmatched junction bases numbered 5, after V lost 5 bases and J lost 6 bases. Germline V gene sequence: CDR1 KGHSH, CDR2 LQKENI. This CDR3 has 14 residues. CDR3 residues: CASSGQGAPAEAFF. The CDR3 DNA reads as TGTGCCAGCTCAGGACAGGGGGCTCCGGCTGAAGCTTTCTTT.